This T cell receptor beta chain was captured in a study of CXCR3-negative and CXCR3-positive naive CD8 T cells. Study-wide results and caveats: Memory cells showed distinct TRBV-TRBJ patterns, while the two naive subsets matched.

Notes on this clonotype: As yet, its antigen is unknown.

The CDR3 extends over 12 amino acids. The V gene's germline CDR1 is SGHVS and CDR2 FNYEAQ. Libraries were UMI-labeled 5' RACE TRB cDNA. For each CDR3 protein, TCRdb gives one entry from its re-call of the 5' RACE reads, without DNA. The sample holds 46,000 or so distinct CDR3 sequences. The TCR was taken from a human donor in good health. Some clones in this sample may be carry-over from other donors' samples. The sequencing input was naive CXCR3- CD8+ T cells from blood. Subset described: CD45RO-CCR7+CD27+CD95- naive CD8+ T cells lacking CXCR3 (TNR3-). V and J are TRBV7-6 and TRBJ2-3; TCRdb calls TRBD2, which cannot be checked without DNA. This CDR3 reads CASSWGVDTQYF.